These T cell receptor beta chains were read from a single sample in a study of cytotoxic CD8 clonotypes in ibrutinib-treated CLL. This table comes from immunoSEQ multiplex PCR, and its TCRdb copy is limited to in-frame clones, with some not included. The table has approximately 91,000 clones, roughly 83% seen once. Here the sequenced sample was PBMCs, taken after 12 months of ibrutinib treatment. Every receptor here comes from a human donor with chronic lymphocytic leukemia. Each CDR3 is given with its conserved first and last residue. The order of the fields is clone size, D gene, J gene, V gene, CDR3 length, CDR3 protein, CDR3 DNA. D genes are given only for firm matches. A row's size may be missing; if present it is once, few, many or a size class.

size: once; D: TRBD1; J: TRBJ2-3; V: TRBV6-5; length: 15; CDR3: CASSRQGEIPDTQYF; DNA: TGTGCCAGCAGCCGCCAGGGGGAGATCCCAGATACGCAGTATTTT
size: .; D: .; J: TRBJ1-1; V: TRBV19; length: 13; CDR3: CASSIGGWAEAFF; DNA: TGTGCCAGTAGTATAGGGGGGTGGGCTGAAGCTTTCTTT
size: .; D: .; J: TRBJ1-4; V: TRBV5-1; length: 14; CDR3: CASAPLGGGEKLFF; DNA: TGCGCCAGCGCCCCCTTGGGGGGCGGTGAAAAACTGTTTTTT
size: .; D: .; J: TRBJ1-5; V: TRBV6-6; length: 16; CDR3: CASSPSDTPSNQPQHF; DNA: TGTGCCAGCAGTCCCTCCGACACCCCCAGCAATCAGCCCCAGCATTTT
size: .; D: .; J: TRBJ2-4; V: TRBV28; length: 14; CDR3: CASSLRVAKNIQYF; DNA: TGTGCCAGCAGTTTACGGGTAGCCAAAAACATTCAGTACTTC
size: .; D: TRBD2; J: TRBJ2-1; V: TRBV5-1; length: 18; CDR3: CASSEWGSGSSSYNEQFF; DNA: TGCGCCAGCAGCGAATGGGGTAGCGGGAGCTCCTCCTACAATGAGCAGTTCTTC
size: .; D: TRBD1; J: TRBJ1-2; V: TRBV2; length: 14; CDR3: CASRQGVGAYGYTF; DNA: TGTGCCAGCAGACAGGGGGTTGGGGCCTATGGCTACACCTTC
size: .; D: .; J: TRBJ1-4; V: TRBV6-6; length: 12; CDR3: CASTRWGEKLFF; DNA: TGTGCCAGCACCCGGTGGGGTGAAAAACTGTTTTTT
size: .; D: .; J: TRBJ2-3; V: TRBV7-2; length: 15; CDR3: CASSLFQSSTDTQYF; DNA: TGTGCCAGCAGCCTTTTTCAATCTAGCACAGATACGCAGTATTTT
size: .; D: .; J: TRBJ2-3; V: TRBV7-9; length: 16; CDR3: CASSEGTNALTDTQYF; DNA: TGTGCCAGCAGCGAAGGGACAAACGCTCTCACAGATACGCAGTATTTT
size: .; D: .; J: TRBJ2-3; V: TRBV5-1; length: 16; CDR3: CASNPSGGWGTDTQYF; DNA: TGCGCCAGCAACCCCTCAGGGGGGTGGGGCACAGATACGCAGTATTTT
size: medium-sized; D: .; J: TRBJ2-7; V: TRBV25-1; length: 12; CDR3: CASSEVSYEQYF; DNA: TGTGCCAGCAGTGAGGTCTCCTACGAGCAGTACTTC
size: .; D: TRBD2; J: TRBJ2-7; V: TRBV27; length: 13; CDR3: CASSLSWGTSPYF; DNA: TGTGCCAGCAGTTTATCGTGGGGGACTAGTCCGTACTTC